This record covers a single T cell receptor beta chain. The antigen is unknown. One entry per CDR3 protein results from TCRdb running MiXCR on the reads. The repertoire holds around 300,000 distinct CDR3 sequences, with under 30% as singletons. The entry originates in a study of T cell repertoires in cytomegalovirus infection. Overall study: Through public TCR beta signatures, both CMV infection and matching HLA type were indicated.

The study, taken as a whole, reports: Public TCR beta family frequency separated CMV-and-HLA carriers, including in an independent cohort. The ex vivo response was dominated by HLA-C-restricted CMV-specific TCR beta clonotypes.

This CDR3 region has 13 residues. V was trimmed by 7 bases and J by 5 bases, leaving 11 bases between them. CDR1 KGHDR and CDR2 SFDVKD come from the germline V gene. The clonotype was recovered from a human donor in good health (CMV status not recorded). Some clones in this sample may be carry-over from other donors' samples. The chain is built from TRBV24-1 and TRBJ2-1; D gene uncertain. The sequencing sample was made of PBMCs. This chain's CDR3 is CATSPPGDNEQFF. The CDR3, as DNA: TGTGCCACCAGCCCTCCAGGCGACAATGAGCAGTTCTTC.